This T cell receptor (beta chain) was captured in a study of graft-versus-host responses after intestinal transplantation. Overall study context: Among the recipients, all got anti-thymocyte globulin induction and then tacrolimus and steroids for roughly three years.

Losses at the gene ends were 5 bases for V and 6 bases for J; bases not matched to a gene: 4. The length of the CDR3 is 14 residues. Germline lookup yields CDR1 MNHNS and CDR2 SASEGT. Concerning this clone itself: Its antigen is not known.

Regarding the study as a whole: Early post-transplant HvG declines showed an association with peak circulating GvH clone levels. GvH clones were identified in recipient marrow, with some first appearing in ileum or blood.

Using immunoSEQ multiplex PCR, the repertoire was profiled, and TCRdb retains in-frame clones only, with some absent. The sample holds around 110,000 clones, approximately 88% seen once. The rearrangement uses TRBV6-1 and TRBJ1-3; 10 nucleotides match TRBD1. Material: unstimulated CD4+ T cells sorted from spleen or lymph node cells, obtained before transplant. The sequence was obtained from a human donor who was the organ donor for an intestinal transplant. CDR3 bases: TGTGCCAGCAGTTCAGGACAGGGGGAAAACACCATATATTTT. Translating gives CASSSGQGENTIYF.